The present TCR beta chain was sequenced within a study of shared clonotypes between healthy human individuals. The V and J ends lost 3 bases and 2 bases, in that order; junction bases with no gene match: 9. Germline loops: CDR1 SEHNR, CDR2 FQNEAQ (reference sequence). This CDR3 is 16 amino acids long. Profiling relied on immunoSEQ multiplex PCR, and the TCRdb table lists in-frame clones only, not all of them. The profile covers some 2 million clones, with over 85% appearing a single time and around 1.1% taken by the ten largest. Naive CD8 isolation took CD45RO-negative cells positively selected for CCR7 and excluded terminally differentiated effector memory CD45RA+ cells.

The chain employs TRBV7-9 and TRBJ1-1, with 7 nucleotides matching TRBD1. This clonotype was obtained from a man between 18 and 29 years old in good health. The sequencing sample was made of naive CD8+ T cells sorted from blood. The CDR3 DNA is TGTGCCAGCAGCTTGCCGACAGGGATCCTTAACACTGAAGCTTTCTTT. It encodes CASSLPTGILNTEAFF.